The clone carrying this T cell receptor (beta chain) appeared once. Study processing details: Amplification of reference gene primers provided the estimated nucleated cell counts. Profiled with immunoSEQ multiplex PCR; TCRdb holds only in-frame clones, not every one. D and trimming come from the DNA, and the V and J calls and clone size come from that table. The sample yields some 260,000 clones, approximately 80% seen once. These data belong to a study of blood T cell repertoires in COVID-19. Study-wide background: The United States, Italy and Spain were the sources of the acute and convalescent COVID-19 samples. The cDNA or gDNA used as material had been derived from T cells, B-cell-depleted T cells, or PBMCs.

The CDR3 is 15 amino acids. CDR1 and CDR2 from the germline V gene are SGHVS and FQNEAQ. Trimming took off 2 bases at V and 4 bases at J, with 14 bases between the two ends. The sequence derives from a woman at least 80 years old with active or convalescent COVID-19. The sequencing sample was made of peripheral blood. The rearrangement links TRBV7-8 to TRBJ1-2, with D unclear. CDR3 sequence reads: CASSLQSFGLYGYTF. CDR3 in DNA: TGTGCCAGCAGCTTACAGTCTTTCGGACTCTATGGCTACACCTTC.